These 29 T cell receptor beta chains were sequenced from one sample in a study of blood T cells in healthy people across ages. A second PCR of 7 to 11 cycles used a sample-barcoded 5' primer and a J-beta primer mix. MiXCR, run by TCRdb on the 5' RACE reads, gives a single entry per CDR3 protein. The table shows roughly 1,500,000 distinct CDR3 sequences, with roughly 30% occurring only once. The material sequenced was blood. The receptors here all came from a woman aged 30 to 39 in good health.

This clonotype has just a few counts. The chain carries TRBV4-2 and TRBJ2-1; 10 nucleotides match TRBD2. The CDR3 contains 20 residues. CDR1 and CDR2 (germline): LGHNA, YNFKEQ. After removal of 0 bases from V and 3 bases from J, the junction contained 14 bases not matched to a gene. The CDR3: CASSQDQRLAGRGFYNEQFF. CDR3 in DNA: TGTGCCAGCAGCCAAGATCAAAGACTAGCGGGTCGCGGCTTCTACAATGAGCAGTTCTTC.

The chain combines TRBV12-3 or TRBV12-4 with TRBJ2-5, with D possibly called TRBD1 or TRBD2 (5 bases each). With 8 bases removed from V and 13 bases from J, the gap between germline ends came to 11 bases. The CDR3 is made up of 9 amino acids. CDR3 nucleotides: TGTGCCAGCGAAACAGGACTGTACTTC. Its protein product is CASETGLYF.

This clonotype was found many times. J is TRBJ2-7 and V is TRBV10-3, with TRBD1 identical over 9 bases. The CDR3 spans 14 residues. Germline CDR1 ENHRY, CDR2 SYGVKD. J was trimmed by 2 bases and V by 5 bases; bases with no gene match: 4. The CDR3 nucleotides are TGTGCCATCAGTCCCGGGACAGGGCCCTACGAGCAGTACTTC. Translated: CAISPGTGPYEQYF.

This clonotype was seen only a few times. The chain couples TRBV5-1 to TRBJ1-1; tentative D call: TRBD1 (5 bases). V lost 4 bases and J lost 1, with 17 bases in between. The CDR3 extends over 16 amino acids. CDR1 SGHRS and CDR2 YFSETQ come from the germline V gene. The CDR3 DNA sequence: TGCGCCAGCAGCCCCCGGGGACCGGGGGGGAACACTGAAGCTTTCTTT. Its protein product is CASSPRGPGGNTEAFF.

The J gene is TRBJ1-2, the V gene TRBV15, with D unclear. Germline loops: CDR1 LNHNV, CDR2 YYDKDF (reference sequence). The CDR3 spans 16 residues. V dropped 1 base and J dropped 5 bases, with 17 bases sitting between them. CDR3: CATSRGIARTDYGYTF. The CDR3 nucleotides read TGTGCCACCAGCAGAGGGATTGCCCGGACGGATTATGGCTACACCTTC.

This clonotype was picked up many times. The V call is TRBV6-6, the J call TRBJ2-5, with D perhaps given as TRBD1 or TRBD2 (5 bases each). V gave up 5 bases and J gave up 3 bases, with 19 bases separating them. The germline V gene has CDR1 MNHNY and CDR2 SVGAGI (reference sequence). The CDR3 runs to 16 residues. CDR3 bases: TGTGCCAGCAGTCCCCTCGGGACCCCGTTCAAAGAGACCCAGTACTTC. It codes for CASSPLGTPFKETQYF.

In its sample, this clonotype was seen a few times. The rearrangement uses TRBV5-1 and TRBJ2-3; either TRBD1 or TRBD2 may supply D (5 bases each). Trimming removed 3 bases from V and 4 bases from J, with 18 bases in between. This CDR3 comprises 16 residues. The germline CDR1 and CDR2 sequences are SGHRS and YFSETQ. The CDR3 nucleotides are TGCGCCAGCAGCTCCCGGGACCCTCATGGTGCAGATACGCAGTATTTT. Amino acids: CASSSRDPHGADTQYF. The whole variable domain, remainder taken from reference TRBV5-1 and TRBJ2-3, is KAGVTQTPRYLIKTRGQQVTLSCSPISGHRSVSWYQQTPGQGLQFLFEYFSETQRNKGNFPGRFSGRQFSNSRSEMNVSTLELGDSALYLCASSSRDPHGADTQYFGPGTRLTVL.

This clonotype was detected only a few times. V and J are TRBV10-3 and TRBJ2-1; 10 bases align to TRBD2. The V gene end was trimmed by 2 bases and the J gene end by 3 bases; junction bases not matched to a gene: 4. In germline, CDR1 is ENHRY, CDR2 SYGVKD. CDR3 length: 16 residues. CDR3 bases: TGTGCCATCAGTGAGAATAGCGGGGGGAGCTACAATGAGCAGTTCTTC. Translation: CAISENSGGSYNEQFF.

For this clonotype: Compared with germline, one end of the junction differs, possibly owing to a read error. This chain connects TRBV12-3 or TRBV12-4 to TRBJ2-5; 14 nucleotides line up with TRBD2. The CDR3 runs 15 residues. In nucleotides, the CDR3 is TGTGTCAGCGGACTAGCGGGGGGCTACCAAGAGACCCAGTACTTC. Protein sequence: CVSGLAGGYQETQYF.

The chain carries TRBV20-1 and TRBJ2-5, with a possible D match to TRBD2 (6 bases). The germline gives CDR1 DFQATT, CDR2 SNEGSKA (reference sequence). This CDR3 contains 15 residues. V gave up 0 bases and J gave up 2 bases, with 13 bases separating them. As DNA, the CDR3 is TGCAGTGCTAGAGATTCCGGGACTGGTCAAGAGACCCAGTACTTC. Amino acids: CSARDSGTGQETQYF.

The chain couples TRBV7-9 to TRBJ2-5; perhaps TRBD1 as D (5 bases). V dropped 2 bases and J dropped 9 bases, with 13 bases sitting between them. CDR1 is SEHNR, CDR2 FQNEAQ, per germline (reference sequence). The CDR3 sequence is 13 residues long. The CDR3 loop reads CASSLQGYEAQYF. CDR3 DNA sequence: TGTGCCAGCAGCTTACAGGGATACGAGGCCCAGTACTTC.

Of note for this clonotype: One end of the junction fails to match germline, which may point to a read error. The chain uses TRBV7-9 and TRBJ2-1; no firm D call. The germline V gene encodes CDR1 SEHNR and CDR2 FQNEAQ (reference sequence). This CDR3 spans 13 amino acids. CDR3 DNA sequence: TGTGTCAGCAGCTTCTTTATCCAAAATGAGCAGTTCTTC. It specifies CVSSFFIQNEQFF.

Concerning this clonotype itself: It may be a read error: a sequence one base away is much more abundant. CDR3 loop: CASAIVQPYEQYF. The CDR3 DNA is TGTGCCAGCGCGATCGTGCAGCCCTACGAGCAGTACTTC. The chain is built from TRBV6-6 and TRBJ2-7; D gene uncertain. The CDR3 is 13 residues long. Germline V gene sequence: CDR1 MNHNY, CDR2 SVGAGI (reference sequence). The V end was cut by 8 bases, the J end by 2 bases, with 13 bases between.

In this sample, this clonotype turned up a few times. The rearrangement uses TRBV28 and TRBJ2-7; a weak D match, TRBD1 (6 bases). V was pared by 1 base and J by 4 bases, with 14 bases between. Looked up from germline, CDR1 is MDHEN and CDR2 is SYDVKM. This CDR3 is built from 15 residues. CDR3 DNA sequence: TGTGCCAGCAGTTTATATCAGGGGATCTCTTACGAGCAGTACTTC. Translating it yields CASSLYQGISYEQYF.

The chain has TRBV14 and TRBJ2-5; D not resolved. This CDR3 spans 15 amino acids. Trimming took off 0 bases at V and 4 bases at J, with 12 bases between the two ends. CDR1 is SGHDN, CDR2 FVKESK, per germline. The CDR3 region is CASSQDRTLGETQYF. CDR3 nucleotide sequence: TGTGCCAGCAGCCAAGATAGGACCTTGGGAGAGACCCAGTACTTC.

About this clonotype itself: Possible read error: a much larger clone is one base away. CDR3 region: CASSPTTGGANEQYF. CDR3 coding DNA: TGCGCCAGCAGCCCGACGACGGGGGGGGCCAATGAGCAGTACTTC. V usage is TRBV5-1 and J usage is TRBJ2-5, with TRBD2 matching over 8 bases. Germline CDR1 is SGHRS and CDR2 is YFSETQ. With V trimmed by 4 bases and J by 11 bases, 16 bases remained unmatched. The CDR3 length is 15 residues. The full variable domain, completed using reference TRBV5-1 and TRBJ2-5, is KAGVTQTPRYLIKTRGQQVTLSCSPISGHRSVSWYQQTPGQGLQFLFEYFSETQRNKGNFPGRFSGRQFSNSRSEMNVSTLELGDSALYLCASSPTTGGANEQYFGPGTRLLVL.

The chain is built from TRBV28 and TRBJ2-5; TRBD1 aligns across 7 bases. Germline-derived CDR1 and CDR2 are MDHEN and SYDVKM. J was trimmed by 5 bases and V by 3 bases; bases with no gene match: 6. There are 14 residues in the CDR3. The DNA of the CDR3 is TGTGCCAGCAGTTTCACTAGGGGGCAGGAGACCCAGTACTTC. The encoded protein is CASSFTRGQETQYF.

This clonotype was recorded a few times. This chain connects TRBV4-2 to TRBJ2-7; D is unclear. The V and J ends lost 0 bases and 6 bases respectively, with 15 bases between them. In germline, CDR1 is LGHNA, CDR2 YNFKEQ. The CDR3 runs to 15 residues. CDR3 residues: CASSQDSTHPGEQYF. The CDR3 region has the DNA TGTGCCAGCAGCCAAGATTCGACCCACCCGGGCGAGCAGTACTTC.

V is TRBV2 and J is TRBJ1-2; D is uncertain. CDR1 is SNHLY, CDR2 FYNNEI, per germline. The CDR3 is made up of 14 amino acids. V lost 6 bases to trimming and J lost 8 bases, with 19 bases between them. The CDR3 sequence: CASSLGGMKGGYTF. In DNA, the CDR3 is TGTGCCAGCAGCCTCGGAGGGATGAAGGGCGGCTACACCTTC.

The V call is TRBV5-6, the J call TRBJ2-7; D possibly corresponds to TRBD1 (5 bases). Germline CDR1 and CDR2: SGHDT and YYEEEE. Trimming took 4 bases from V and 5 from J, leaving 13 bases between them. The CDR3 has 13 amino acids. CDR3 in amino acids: CASSQVWGHEQYF. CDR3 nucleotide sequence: TGTGCCAGCAGCCAGGTGTGGGGCCACGAGCAGTACTTC.

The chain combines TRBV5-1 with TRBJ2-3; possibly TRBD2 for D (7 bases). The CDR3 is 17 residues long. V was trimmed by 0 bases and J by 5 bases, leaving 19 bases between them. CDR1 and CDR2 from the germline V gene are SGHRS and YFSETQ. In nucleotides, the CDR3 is TGCGCCAGCAGCTTGGCGGGGGGCGAGAGTCTTGTAGATACGCAGTATTTT. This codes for CASSLAGGESLVDTQYF.

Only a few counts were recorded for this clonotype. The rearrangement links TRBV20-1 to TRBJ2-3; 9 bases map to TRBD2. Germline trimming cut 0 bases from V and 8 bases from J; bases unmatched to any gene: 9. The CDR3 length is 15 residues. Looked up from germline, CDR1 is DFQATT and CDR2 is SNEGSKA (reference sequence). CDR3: CSARDISGGLGTQYF. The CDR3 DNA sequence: TGCAGTGCTAGAGATATTAGCGGGGGCCTTGGTACGCAGTATTTT.

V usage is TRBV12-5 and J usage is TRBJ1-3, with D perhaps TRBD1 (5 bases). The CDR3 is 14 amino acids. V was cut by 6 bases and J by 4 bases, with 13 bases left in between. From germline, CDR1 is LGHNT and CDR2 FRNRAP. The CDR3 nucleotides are TGTGCTAGTGGCATGGACGGGGCAGGAAACACCATATATTTT. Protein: CASGMDGAGNTIYF.

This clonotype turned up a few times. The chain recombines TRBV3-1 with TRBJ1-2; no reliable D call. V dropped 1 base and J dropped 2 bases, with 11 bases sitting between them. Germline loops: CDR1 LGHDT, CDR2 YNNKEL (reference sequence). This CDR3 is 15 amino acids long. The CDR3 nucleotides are TGTGCCAGCAGCCAAGGTTTGAGAGAAAACTATGGCTACACCTTC. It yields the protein CASSQGLRENYGYTF.

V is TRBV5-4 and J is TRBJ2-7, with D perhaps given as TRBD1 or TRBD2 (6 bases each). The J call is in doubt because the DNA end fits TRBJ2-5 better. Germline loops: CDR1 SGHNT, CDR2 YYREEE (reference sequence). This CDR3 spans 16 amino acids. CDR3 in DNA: TGTGCCAGCAGCGCCGGGACGGGCAAAGGGGGGGAGACCCAGTACTTC. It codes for CASSAGTGKGGETQYF.

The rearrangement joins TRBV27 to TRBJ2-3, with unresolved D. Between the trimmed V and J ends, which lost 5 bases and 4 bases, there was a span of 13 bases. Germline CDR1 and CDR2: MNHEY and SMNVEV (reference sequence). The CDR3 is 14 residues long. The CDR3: CASSPLHEPDTQYF. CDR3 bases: TGTGCCAGCAGTCCCCTTCACGAGCCAGATACGCAGTATTTT.

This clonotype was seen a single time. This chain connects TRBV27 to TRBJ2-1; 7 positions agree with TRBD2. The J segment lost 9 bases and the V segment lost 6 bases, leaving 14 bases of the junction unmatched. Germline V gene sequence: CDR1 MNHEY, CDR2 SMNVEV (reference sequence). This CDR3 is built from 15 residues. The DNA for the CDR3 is TGTGCCAGCAGCCCACGGGACTCGGGGAGGGGTGAGCAGTTCTTC. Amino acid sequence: CASSPRDSGRGEQFF.

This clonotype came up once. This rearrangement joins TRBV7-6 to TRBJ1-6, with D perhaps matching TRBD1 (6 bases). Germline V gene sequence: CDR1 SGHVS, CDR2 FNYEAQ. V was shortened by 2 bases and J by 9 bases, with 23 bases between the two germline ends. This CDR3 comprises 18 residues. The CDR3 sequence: CASSLQGRFPHRGSPLHF. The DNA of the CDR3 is TGTGCCAGCAGCTTACAGGGGCGGTTCCCCCATAGGGGTTCACCCCTCCACTTT.

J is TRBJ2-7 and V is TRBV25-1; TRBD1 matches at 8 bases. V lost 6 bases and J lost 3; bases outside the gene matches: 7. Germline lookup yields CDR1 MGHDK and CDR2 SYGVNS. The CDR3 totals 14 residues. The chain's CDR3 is CASRKTGEYYEQYF. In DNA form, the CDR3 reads TGTGCCAGCAGGAAGACAGGGGAATACTACGAGCAGTACTTC.